The 7 T cell receptor beta chains below were found in one sample sequenced in a study of T cell repertoires in cytomegalovirus infection. One entry per CDR3 protein results from TCRdb running MiXCR on the reads. Here the sample spans around 140,000 distinct CDR3 sequences, 5.5% to 7% being singletons. The specimen sequenced was PBMCs. The source is a human donor in good health (CMV status not recorded). Some clones in this sample may be carry-over from other donors' samples.

This sequence joins TRBV28 and TRBJ1-1; D remains ambiguous. This CDR3 has 16 amino acids. Trimming pared 0 bases from V and 5 bases from J, leaving 16 bases between. CDR1 is MDHEN, CDR2 SYDVKM, per germline. The CDR3 reads CASSLCCARLGTEAFF. The CDR3 region has the DNA TGTGCCAGCAGTTTATGCTGTGCCCGATTGGGGACTGAAGCTTTCTTT.

This clonotype was found many times. This rearrangement joins TRBV5-1 to TRBJ1-1; 7 positions agree with TRBD1. The V gene end was trimmed by 2 bases and the J gene end by 2 bases; junction bases not matched to a gene: 9. This CDR3 has 16 amino acids. Germline V gives CDR1 SGHRS, CDR2 YFSETQ. The CDR3 loop reads CASSLRQGGGNTEAFF. DNA for the CDR3: TGCGCCAGCAGCTTACGACAGGGTGGGGGAAACACTGAAGCTTTCTTT.

This clonotype has more than one count but fewer than ten. This sequence joins TRBV20-1 and TRBJ2-2; TRBD1 agrees at 11 bases. Germline trimming cut 0 bases from V and 4 bases from J; bases unmatched to any gene: 16. This CDR3 has 20 amino acids. CDR1 is DFQATT and CDR2 is SNEGSKA in the germline V gene (reference sequence). The CDR3 DNA follows: TGCAGTGCTAGAGAAGTCCCGGACAGGGGGCTTTCCTACGGCACCGGGGAGCTGTTTTTT. It translates to CSAREVPDRGLSYGTGELFF.

This clonotype appeared many times. J is TRBJ1-1 and V is TRBV20-1; the D gene is possibly TRBD1 (5 bases). Germline CDR1 is DFQATT and CDR2 is SNEGSKA (reference sequence). V lost 5 bases to trimming and J lost 4 bases, with 11 bases between them. CDR3 length: 12 residues. As DNA, the CDR3 is TGCAGTGCTTGTAGTGGGGGCACTGAAGCTTTCTTT. Translating it yields CSACSGGTEAFF.

The genes are TRBV20-1 and TRBJ2-3; D unclear. The CDR3 spans 15 residues. Trimming removed 0 bases from V and 0 bases from J, with 10 bases in between. Germline V gene lookup returns CDR1 DFQATT and CDR2 SNEGSKA (reference sequence). The CDR3 loop is CSARDATTSTDTQYF. Written as DNA, the CDR3 is TGCAGTGCTAGAGACGCTACGACTAGCACAGATACGCAGTATTTT.

The chain combines TRBV28 with TRBJ1-1; D is uncertain. This CDR3 contains 16 residues. The germline V gene has CDR1 MDHEN and CDR2 SYDVKM. V was shortened by 6 bases and J by 1 base, with 18 bases between the two germline ends. The CDR3 nucleotides are TGTGCCAGCAGGCCTAGCCTCAACCGACAGAACACTGAAGCTTTCTTT. It is translated as CASRPSLNRQNTEAFF. The full variable domain, rest sourced from reference TRBV28 and TRBJ1-1, is DVKVTQSSRYLVKRTGEKVFLECVQDMDHENMFWYRQDPGLGLRLIYFSYDVKMKEKGDIPEGYSVSREKKERFSLILESASTNQTSMYLCASRPSLNRQNTEAFFGQGTRLTVV.

This clonotype was observed many times. This sequence joins TRBV7-3 and TRBJ1-1, with D perhaps TRBD1 (5 bases). CDR3 length: 13 amino acids. V shed 5 bases and J shed 7 bases, with 14 bases lying between them. Germline assignment: CDR1 SGHTA and CDR2 FQGTGA. DNA of the CDR3: TGTGCCAGCAGCCCGGGGACGCAATTTGAAGCTTTCTTT. This sequence encodes CASSPGTQFEAFF.